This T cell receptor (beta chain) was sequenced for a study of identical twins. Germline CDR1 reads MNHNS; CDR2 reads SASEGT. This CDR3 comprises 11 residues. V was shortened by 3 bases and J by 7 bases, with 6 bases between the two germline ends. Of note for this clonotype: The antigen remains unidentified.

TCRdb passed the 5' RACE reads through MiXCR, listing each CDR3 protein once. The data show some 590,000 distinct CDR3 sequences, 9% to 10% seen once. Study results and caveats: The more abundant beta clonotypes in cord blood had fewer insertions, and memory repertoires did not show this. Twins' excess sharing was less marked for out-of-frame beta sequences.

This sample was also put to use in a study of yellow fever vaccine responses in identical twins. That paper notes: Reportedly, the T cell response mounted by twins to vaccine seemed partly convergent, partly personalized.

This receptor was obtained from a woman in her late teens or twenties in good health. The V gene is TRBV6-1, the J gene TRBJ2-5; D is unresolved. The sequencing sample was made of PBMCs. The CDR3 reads CASSDDGTQYF. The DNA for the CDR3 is TGTGCCAGCAGTGATGATGGGACCCAGTACTTC.